Reported below is one T cell receptor beta chain. What this receptor recognizes is not known. Base qualities are not recorded, but no much larger clone differs from it by a single base. TCRbeta CDR3 regions were amplified from genomic DNA using the immunoSEQ Assay, a bias-controlled multiplex PCR. The authors processed their data as follows. The number of nucleated cells in each sample was estimated from the amplification of reference gene primers within the assay. Sequence reads were collapsed and filtered to measure the absolute abundance of every unique TCRbeta CDR3 rearrangement. For each sample, productive Simpson clonality was calculated as the square root of Simpson's diversity index over productive rearrangements. The immuneACCESS repertoire file appears here via TCRdb, limited to in-frame rearrangements. These files lack a portion of the clones; in checked studies, under half of the deficit traces to unresolved V genes, and the cause of the others is not known. V and J calls plus clone size are reproduced from that table; the DNA served to infer D and trimming. The sample table contains some 76,000 clones; only one count was recorded for 90% to 95% of them. 5.8% of the sample rests with the top ten.

These data originate in a study of blood T cell repertoires in COVID-19 (dated by TCRdb to the early 2020s). Some background on the complete study: The collaborator samples originated in the United States, Italy and Spain and spanned the acute and convalescent phases of COVID-19. The samples were drawn from the first 160 participants of the ongoing ImmuneRACE study and from 1,254 subjects provided by 6 global collaborators. The sample metadata nearly always contained a de-identified subject ID, COVID-19 status, age in years and sex. Where available, HLA class I and class II types were taken from metadata supplied by the sample provider and were not determined by assay-based typing. The material from the prospective study consisted of cDNA or gDNA derived from T cells, B-cell-depleted T cells, or PBMCs. The repertoires were released in a freely available public database meant as a resource for research on the immune response to SARS-CoV-2. The dataset comprised deeply sampled blood TCRbeta repertoires from subjects exposed to, actively infected with, or recovered from COVID-19. What the work shows at the level of the full study, not this receptor alone: The amount of clinical and demographic metadata varied by source and participant and was provided uncurated.

Trimming leaves V shorter by 4 bases and J shorter by 6 bases, with the junction holding 11 bases beyond the gene matches. According to the germline V gene, CDR1 reads KGHSH and CDR2 reads LQKENI. The CDR3, from cysteine to phenylalanine, totals 15 residues. The CDR3 DNA has 45 bases and is translated from base 1. The collaborating institutions used their own protocols to collect whole blood in K2EDTA tubes. For TCRbeta analysis, collaborator samples were shipped as frozen whole blood, as isolated PBMCs, or as DNA extracted from either sample type. This clonotype originated in a human donor in a cohort sampled during active COVID-19. The receptor chain draws on TRBV18 and TRBJ1-2; 7 nucleotides in the junction match TRBD1. The sample consisted of peripheral blood. The CDR3 region has the sequence CASSRGTAVGDGYTF. The nucleotide sequence reads TGTGCCAGCTCACGTGGGACAGCCGTGGGGGATGGCTACACCTTC. The full variable domain, with segments outside the CDR3 supplied by the reference TRBV18 and TRBJ1-2 proteins, appears as NAGVMQNPRHLVRRRGQEARLRCSPMKGHSHVYWYRQLPEEGLKFMVYLQKENIIDESGMPKERFSAEFPKEGPSILRIQQVVRGDSAAYFCASSRGTAVGDGYTFGSGTRLTVV.